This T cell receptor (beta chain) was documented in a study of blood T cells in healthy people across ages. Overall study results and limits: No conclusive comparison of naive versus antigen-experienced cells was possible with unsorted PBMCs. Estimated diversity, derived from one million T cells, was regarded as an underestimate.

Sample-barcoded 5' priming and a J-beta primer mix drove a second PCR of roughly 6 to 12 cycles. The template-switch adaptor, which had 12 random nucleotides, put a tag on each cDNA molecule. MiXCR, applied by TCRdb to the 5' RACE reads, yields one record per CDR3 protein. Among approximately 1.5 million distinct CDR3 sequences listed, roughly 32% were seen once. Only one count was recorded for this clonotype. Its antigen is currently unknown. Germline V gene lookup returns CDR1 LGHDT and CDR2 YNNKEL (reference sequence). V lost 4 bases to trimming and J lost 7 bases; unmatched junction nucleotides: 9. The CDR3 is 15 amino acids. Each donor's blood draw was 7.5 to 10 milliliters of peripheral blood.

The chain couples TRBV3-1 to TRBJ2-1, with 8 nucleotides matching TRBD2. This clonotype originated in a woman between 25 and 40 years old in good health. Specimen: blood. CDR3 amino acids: CASSRSGLVLNEQFF. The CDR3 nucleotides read TGTGCCAGCAGCCGATCGGGACTAGTGTTAAATGAGCAGTTCTTC.